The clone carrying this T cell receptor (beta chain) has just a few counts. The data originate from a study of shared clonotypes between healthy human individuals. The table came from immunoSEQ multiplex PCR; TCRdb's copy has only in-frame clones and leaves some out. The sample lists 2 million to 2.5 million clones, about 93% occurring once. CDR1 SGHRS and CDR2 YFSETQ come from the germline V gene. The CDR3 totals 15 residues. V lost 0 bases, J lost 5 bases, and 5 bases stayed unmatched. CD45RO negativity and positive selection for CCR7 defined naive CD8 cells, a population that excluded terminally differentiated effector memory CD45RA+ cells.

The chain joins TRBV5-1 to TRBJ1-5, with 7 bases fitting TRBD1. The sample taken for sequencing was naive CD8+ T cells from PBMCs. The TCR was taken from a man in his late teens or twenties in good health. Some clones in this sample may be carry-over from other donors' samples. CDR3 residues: CASSLGDSWDQPQHF. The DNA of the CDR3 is TGCGCCAGCAGCTTGGGGGACAGCTGGGATCAGCCCCAGCATTTT. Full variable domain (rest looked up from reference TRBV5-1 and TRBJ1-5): KAGVTQTPRYLIKTRGQQVTLSCSPISGHRSVSWYQQTPGQGLQFLFEYFSETQRNKGNFPGRFSGRQFSNSRSEMNVSTLELGDSALYLCASSLGDSWDQPQHFGDGTRLSIL.